Sequencing of this T cell receptor beta chain was carried out in a study of shared clonotypes between healthy human individuals. Background on the study: The cohort comprised a couple of women and a few men. Their ages spanned 18 to 49 years. Study-level points and caveats: Generally, estimated richness proved larger in naive subsets than it did in memory subsets.

A CD45RA+ naive subset and a CD45RA-negative memory subset were split from CD4+ cells. Comments on this clone: The antigen remains undetermined.

This CDR3 spans 14 amino acids. The germline CDR1 and CDR2 sequences are SGHNT and YYREEE (reference sequence). The V end lost 1 base, the J end lost 7 bases, and 14 bases lay between the germline ends. The table came from immunoSEQ multiplex PCR; TCRdb's copy has only in-frame clones and leaves some out. The sample carries approximately 1.4 million clones, 95% to 99% recorded once. The V and J genes are TRBV5-4 and TRBJ1-2, with D possibly being TRBD1 (6 bases). The receptor was isolated from a man aged 25-45 years in good health. Sequencing input: naive CD4+ T cells sorted from blood. Subset described: CD45RA+ positively selected. The CDR3 protein is CASSLFTGWGGYTF. The CDR3 nucleotides are TGTGCCAGCAGCTTGTTCACAGGGTGGGGTGGCTACACCTTC.